The clone carrying this T cell receptor (beta chain) is medium-sized within its sample. Its target is unknown. V shed 6 bases and J shed 5 bases, with 17 bases lying between them. Looked up from germline, CDR1 is MNHNS and CDR2 is SASEGT. The CDR3 is 15 amino acids. TRB rearrangements were amplified by multiplex PCR with BIOMED2 TRB-A/B primers. TCRdb re-called the multiplex PCR reads with MiXCR, one entry per CDR3 protein. This sample has about 5,100 distinct CDR3 sequences, with 15% to 20% found just once. From blood, about 240-550 ng of genomic DNA served as TRB template. The data derive from a study of T and B cells in COVID-19 patients. Study overall: Most recovered patients had mild to moderate COVID-19 treated as outpatients.

Study-wide findings and caveats: Patients with COVID-19 reportedly showed strongly skewed T cell receptor beta variable and joining gene usage. Symptomatic-phase blood samples from mildly ill patients and early samples from severe cases were scarce. Active COVID-19 showed highly clonal TRB repertoires; recovery showed diversity and richness above healthy donors.

Sequenced material: blood. This chain uses TRBV6-1 with TRBJ2-1, with D perhaps being TRBD1 or TRBD2 (6 bases each). This receptor was taken from a human donor who had recovered from COVID-19. This CDR3 reads CASRFGPGGNNEQFF. CDR3 nucleotides: TGTGCCAGCAGGTTCGGACCCGGGGGCAACAATGAGCAGTTCTTC.